This is a list of T cell receptor beta chains from one sample in a study of memory CD4+ T cells and cytomegalovirus serostatus. Method: immunoSEQ multiplex PCR; TCRdb's copy keeps in-frame clones and lacks some. Here the sample spans around 53,000 clones, around 80% being singletons. Sequences were obtained from memory CD4+ T cells from blood. All receptors derive from an adult in good health and CMV-seropositive. Both conserved end residues are part of each CDR3. The order of the fields is clone size, D gene, V gene, J gene, CDR3 DNA, CDR3 protein. The D gene is left open where the match is weak. Clone size is shown for a subset of rows, as once, few, many or a class of expanded clone.

NA,TRBD2,TRBV27,TRBJ2-3,TGTGCCAGCAGGCTTCTCCTAGCGGGAGTTAAAGATACGCAGTATTTT,CASRLLLAGVKDTQYF
NA,NA,TRBV6-6,TRBJ2-6,TGTGCCAGCACCAGGACGGAATCCTCTGGGGCCAACGTCCTGACTTTC,CASTRTESSGANVLTF
NA,TRBD1,TRBV6-1,TRBJ1-2,TGTGCCAGCAGTGAACATGGACAGGGGGTTGTTGGCTACACCTTC,CASSEHGQGVVGYTF
NA,NA,TRBV2,TRBJ2-1,TGTGCCAGCAGTCAGAGGTCCGGCAGGGTGTTCAATGAGCAGTTCTTC,CASSQRSGRVFNEQFF
NA,TRBD1,TRBV19,TRBJ1-1,TGTGCCAGTAGTACAGGGACAGGCGCCTACATGAACACTGAAGCTTTCTTT,CASSTGTGAYMNTEAFF
NA,NA,TRBV5-1,TRBJ2-5,TGCGCCAGCAAAACTGGGGGGAATCAAGAGACCCAGTACTTC,CASKTGGNQETQYF
NA,TRBD2,TRBV19,TRBJ2-2,TGTGCCAGTAAAACTGGGTATAGCGGGAGGAACACCGGGGAGCTGTTTTTT,CASKTGYSGRNTGELFF
NA,TRBD1,TRBV7-9,TRBJ2-7,TGTGCCAGCAGCTTAGGACAGGGAGTCCGCGAGCAGTACTTC,CASSLGQGVREQYF
NA,NA,TRBV30,TRBJ2-3,TGTGCCTGGAGGACAAGGGGGGATACGCAGTATTTT,CAWRTRGDTQYF
once,TRBD1,TRBV19,TRBJ2-4,TGTGCCAGTAGTTTACTCCGGACAGGGGAACCCTCCGGCAAAAACATTCAGTACTTC,CASSLLRTGEPSGKNIQYF
NA,NA,TRBV9,TRBJ1-2,TGTGCCAGCAGCGCCCGCTACAGTGATGGCTACACCTTC,CASSARYSDGYTF
NA,NA,TRBV5-6,TRBJ2-7,TGTGCCAGCAGCTTGTACGGCTACGAGCAGTACTTC,CASSLYGYEQYF
NA,NA,TRBV28,TRBJ1-2,TGTGCCAGCAGATCGACCAACTATGGCTACACCTTC,CASRSTNYGYTF
NA,NA,TRBV7-6,TRBJ2-3,TGTGCCAGCAGCTTAAGTTCCCCTGGACCGGTTGGCACAGATACGCAGTATTTT,CASSLSSPGPVGTDTQYF
NA,NA,TRBV7-8,TRBJ2-3,TGTGCCAGCAGCTTAGGATTAGTCTCGACTAGCACAGATACGCAGTATTTT,CASSLGLVSTSTDTQYF
NA,NA,TRBV27,TRBJ2-7,TGTGCCAGCAGTTTCCCGGGGCCCTACGAGCAGTACTTC,CASSFPGPYEQYF
NA,NA,TRBV11-2,TRBJ1-2,TGTGCCAGCAGCTTAGAGAGGGGTTGGTATGGCTACACCTTC,CASSLERGWYGYTF
NA,TRBD2,TRBV5-1,TRBJ2-1,TGCGCCAGCAGCGCCGGACTAGCGGGTGTCAATGAGCAGTTCTTC,CASSAGLAGVNEQFF
NA,NA,TRBV21-1,TRBJ1-1,TGTGCCAGCAGCAAAGATGCGCTTGGGGCTTTCTTT,CASSKDALGAFF
NA,NA,TRBV5-1,TRBJ2-5,TGCGCCAGCAGCACCCTAGTAGGAGGCGAGACCCAGTACTTC,CASSTLVGGETQYF
NA,NA,TRBV7-3,TRBJ2-1,TGTGCCAGCAGCTTCCAGTCGGGGAATGAGCAGTTCTTC,CASSFQSGNEQFF
NA,TRBD2,TRBV4-2,TRBJ2-1,TGTGCCAGCAGCCAAGACTTGCGGGGGTACAATGAGCAGTTCTTC,CASSQDLRGYNEQFF
NA,NA,TRBV11-2,TRBJ2-7,TGTGCCAGCAGCTTTCGACTTCTTTACGAGCAGTACTTC,CASSFRLLYEQYF
once,TRBD1,TRBV30,TRBJ1-6,TGTGCCTGTGAACAGGGGAAAAATTCACCCCTCCACTTT,CACEQGKNSPLHF
NA,TRBD2,TRBV7-2,TRBJ2-1,TGTGCCAGCAGCTTACAGCGGGGTAATGAGCAGTTCTTC,CASSLQRGNEQFF
NA,NA,TRBV2,TRBJ1-6,TGTGCCAGCAGTGAAGCGCGCGGCGGAAGCTCCTATAATTCACCCCTCCACTTT,CASSEARGGSSYNSPLHF
NA,TRBD2,TRBV5-6,TRBJ2-3,TGTGCCAGCAGCTTTGCGCAGCGGGGAGATACGCAGTATTTT,CASSFAQRGDTQYF
NA,TRBD2,TRBV9,TRBJ2-1,TGTGCCAGCAGCGTTGCCCCGTCGGGACTAGGGGGTAACAATGAGCAGTTCTTC,CASSVAPSGLGGNNEQFF
NA,TRBD1,TRBV2,TRBJ2-3,TGTGCCAGTGTCCGGGACAGGGGCACAGATACGCAGTATTTT,CASVRDRGTDTQYF
few,NA,TRBV6-5,TRBJ2-7,TGTGCCAGCAGTTACCAGCGGAGGGGGGACGAGCAGTACTTC,CASSYQRRGDEQYF
NA,NA,TRBV7-2,TRBJ1-5,TGTGCCAGCAGCTTACGGAGCAATCAGCCCCAGCATTTT,CASSLRSNQPQHF
once,TRBD2,TRBV28,TRBJ2-7,TGTGCCAGCAGTTTATTACTAGCGGGAACGAGATCCCTGGTCGAGCAGTACTTC,CASSLLLAGTRSLVEQYF
few,NA,TRBV18,TRBJ1-6,TGTGCCAGCTCGCCAGGGGATAATTCACCCCTCCACTTT,CASSPGDNSPLHF
NA,TRBD1,TRBV4-1,TRBJ2-7,TGCGCCAGCAGCCCCGGGACAGGGGCTTCCTACGAGCAGTACTTC,CASSPGTGASYEQYF
NA,NA,TRBV10-3,TRBJ2-7,TGTGCCATCAGTGAGTCGGGGGGAGTCCATCCCGAGCAGTACTTC,CAISESGGVHPEQYF
NA,NA,TRBV7-9,TRBJ2-1,TGTGCCAGCAGCTTGGGGGGCCGGAATGAGCAGTTCTTC,CASSLGGRNEQFF
NA,NA,TRBV7-9,TRBJ1-4,TGTGCCAGCAGCGCTAGAACTAATGAAAAACTGTTTTTT,CASSARTNEKLFF
NA,TRBD1,TRBV18,TRBJ2-7,TGTGCCAGCTCACTTCGACAGGGTTACGAGCAGTACTTC,CASSLRQGYEQYF